A single sample gave rise to the 6 T cell receptor beta chains below, sequenced in a study of PD-1 and CTLA-4 blockade in melanoma. Method: immunoSEQ multiplex PCR; TCRdb's copy keeps in-frame clones and lacks some. Altogether roughly 30,000 clones are present, around 90% being singletons, with the ten largest covering 6.5% to 9.5%. This specimen was CD8+ T cells from peripheral blood, taken from a patient given anti-PD-1 treatment. These receptors were collected from a human donor with melanoma.

This clone was recorded only once. V usage is TRBV7-8 and J usage is TRBJ1-1, with D possibly matching TRBD1 (6 bases). The CDR3 spans 15 residues. V shed 2 bases and J shed 0 bases, with 10 bases lying between them. CDR1 is SGHVS and CDR2 is FQNEAQ in the germline V gene. The CDR3 DNA follows: TGTGCCAGCAGCTTAAGGGGGGTTATGAACACTGAAGCTTTCTTT. Its protein product is CASSLRGVMNTEAFF.

The rearrangement joins TRBV7-2 to TRBJ2-5; 7 bases are a match to TRBD2. CDR1 is SGHTA, CDR2 FQGNSA, per germline. There are 14 residues in the CDR3. J was trimmed by 5 bases and V by 0 bases; bases with no gene match: 3. The CDR3 protein is CASSLALGGETQYF. Here the CDR3 DNA reads TGTGCCAGCAGCTTAGCGCTCGGGGGGGAGACCCAGTACTTC.

The V call is TRBV2, the J call TRBJ1-2, with 7 bases matching TRBD1. From germline, CDR1 is SNHLY and CDR2 FYNNEI. CDR3 length: 12 amino acids. J was trimmed by 7 bases and V by 9 bases; bases with no gene match: 8. This CDR3 is CARDRESGGYTF. CDR3 in DNA: TGTGCCAGAGACAGGGAATCGGGTGGCTACACCTTC.

The chain recombines TRBV10-3 with TRBJ2-1; 10 bases line up with TRBD2. This CDR3 has 14 residues. V dropped 3 bases and J dropped 6; count of bases not matched to a gene: 2. Germline assignment: CDR1 ENHRY and CDR2 SYGVKD. This CDR3 is CAISDGLAVNEQFF. The DNA for the CDR3 is TGTGCCATCAGTGACGGACTAGCGGTCAATGAGCAGTTCTTC.

The V and J genes are TRBV7-2 and TRBJ1-6; 9 nucleotides line up with TRBD1. CDR1 is SGHTA and CDR2 is FQGNSA in the germline V gene. V lost 4 bases, J lost 10 bases, and 8 bases stayed unmatched. The CDR3 is 15 amino acids. CDR3 DNA sequence: TGTGCCAGCAGCTCTTTGGGACAGGGAGTATCACCCCTCCACTTT. Its protein is CASSSLGQGVSPLHF.

The chain couples TRBV19 to TRBJ2-7; D is unresolved. The V gene's germline CDR1 is LNHDA and CDR2 SQIVND (reference sequence). The CDR3 sequence is 14 residues long. V was cut by 2 bases and J by 1 base, with 9 bases left in between. The CDR3 reads CASSIMPDSYEQYF. The CDR3 bases are TGTGCCAGTAGTATAATGCCAGATTCCTACGAGCAGTACTTC.